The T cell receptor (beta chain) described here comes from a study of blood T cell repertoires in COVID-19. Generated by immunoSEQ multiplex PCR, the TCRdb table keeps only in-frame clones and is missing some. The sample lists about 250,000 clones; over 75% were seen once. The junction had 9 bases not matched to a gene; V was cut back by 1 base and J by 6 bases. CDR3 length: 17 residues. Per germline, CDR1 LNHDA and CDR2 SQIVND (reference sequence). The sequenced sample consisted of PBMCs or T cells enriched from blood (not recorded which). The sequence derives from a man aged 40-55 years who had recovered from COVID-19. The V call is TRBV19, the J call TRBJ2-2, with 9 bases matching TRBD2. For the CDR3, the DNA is TGTGCCAGTAGTATAGTTATTAGCGGGAGCGGTCCCGGGGAGCTGTTTTTT. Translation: CASSIVISGSGPGELFF.